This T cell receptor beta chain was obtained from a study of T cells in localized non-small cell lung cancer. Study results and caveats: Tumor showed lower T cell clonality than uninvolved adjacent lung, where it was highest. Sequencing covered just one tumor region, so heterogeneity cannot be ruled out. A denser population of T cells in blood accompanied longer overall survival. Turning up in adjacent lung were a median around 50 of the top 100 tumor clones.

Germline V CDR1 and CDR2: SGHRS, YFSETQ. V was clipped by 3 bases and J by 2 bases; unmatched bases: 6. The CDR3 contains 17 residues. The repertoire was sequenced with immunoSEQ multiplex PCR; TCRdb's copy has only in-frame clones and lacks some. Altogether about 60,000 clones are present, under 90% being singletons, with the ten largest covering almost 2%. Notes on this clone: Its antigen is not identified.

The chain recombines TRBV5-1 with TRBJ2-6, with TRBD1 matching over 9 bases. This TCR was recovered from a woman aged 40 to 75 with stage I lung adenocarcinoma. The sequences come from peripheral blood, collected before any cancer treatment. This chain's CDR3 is CASSWDRVGAGANVLTF. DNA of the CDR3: TGCGCCAGCAGCTGGGACAGGGTGGGAGCTGGGGCCAACGTCCTGACTTTC.